This entry lists 25 T cell receptor beta chains sequenced from one sample in a study of T cells after yellow fever vaccination. TCRdb analysed the 5' RACE reads with MiXCR anew, one entry per CDR3 protein. The table shows roughly 190,000 distinct CDR3 sequences, with about 10% occurring only once. The sequencing used CD8+ T cells sorted from PBMCs, collected 15 days after the yellow fever booster vaccination. Source of these receptors: a man younger than 30 who received the YFV17D yellow fever vaccine.

CDR3 protein: CSATGGYGYTF. CDR3 DNA: TGCAGCGCGACAGGGGGCTATGGCTACACCTTC. The chain joins TRBV29-1 to TRBJ1-2, with 9 bases aligning to TRBD1. CDR1 SQVTM and CDR2 ANQGSEA come from the germline V gene. The V gene end was trimmed by 7 bases and the J gene end by 4 bases; junction bases not matched to a gene: 1. CDR3 size: 11 residues.

This sequence joins TRBV4-1 and TRBJ2-4; tentative D call: TRBD1 (5 bases). The ends were cut back, 4 bases at V and 8 bases at J, with 15 bases in the middle. From germline, CDR1 is MGHRA and CDR2 YSYEKL. CDR3 length: 14 residues. The CDR3 protein is CASSRKGLGDIQYF. CDR3 DNA: TGCGCCAGCAGCCGTAAGGGGCTCGGTGACATTCAGTACTTC.

About this clonotype: A read error may produce the germline difference seen at one junction end. The chain couples TRBV29-1 to TRBJ1-2; D unclear. This CDR3 comprises 13 residues. Germline CDR1 SQVTM, CDR2 ANQGSEA. Here the CDR3 reads CSVEDGRGYGYTF. CDR3 nucleotides: TGCAGCGTCGAAGACGGGCGGGGATATGGCTACACCTTC. Complete variable domain (other parts from reference TRBV29-1 and TRBJ1-2): SAVISQKPSRDICQRGTSLTIQCQVDSQVTMMFWYRQQPGQSLTLIATANQGSEATYESGFVIDKFPISRPNLTFSTLTVSNMSPEDSSIYLCSVEDGRGYGYTFGSGTRLTVV.

This clonotype has only one observation. CDR3: CASGTGTRYNEQFF. The CDR3 region has the DNA TGCGCCAGCGGCACAGGGACTAGGTACAATGAGCAGTTCTTC. The V call is TRBV4-3, the J call TRBJ2-1; TRBD2 agrees at 8 bases. With 8 bases clipped from V and 4 bases from J, the junction kept 7 bases outside the gene matches. This CDR3 comprises 14 residues. Germline values: CDR1 LGHNA, CDR2 YSLEER.

This clonotype occurred a few times. This sequence joins TRBV4-3 and TRBJ1-3, with D possibly being TRBD1 (5 bases). Germline V gene sequence: CDR1 LGHNA, CDR2 YSLEER. The CDR3 is 16 residues long. Trimming took off 0 bases at V and 0 bases at J, with 9 bases between the two ends. CDR3 nucleotides: TGCGCCAGCAGCCAAGATCAGGGATTCTCTGGAAACACCATATATTTT. Protein sequence: CASSQDQGFSGNTIYF.

Many counts were recorded for this clonotype. This chain joins TRBV4-3 and TRBJ2-5, with a tentative D call TRBD1 (6 bases). CDR3 length: 14 amino acids. Germline lookup yields CDR1 LGHNA and CDR2 YSLEER. Trimming removed 4 bases at V and 5 bases at J, with 14 bases between. CDR3 sequence reads: CASSPAGTSETQYF. DNA for the CDR3: TGCGCCAGCAGCCCGGCCGGGACATCGGAGACCCAGTACTTC.

This sequence joins TRBV15 and TRBJ2-3; tentatively, D is TRBD1 or TRBD2 (5 bases each). CDR1 and CDR2 (germline): LNHNV, YYDKDF (reference sequence). V lost 3 bases, J lost 4 bases, and 8 bases lay in between. This CDR3 region has 13 residues. CDR3 nucleotide sequence: TGTGCCACCAGCAGGGGGACCTCAGATACGCAGTATTTT. Translating gives CATSRGTSDTQYF. The full variable domain, in which reference TRBV15 and TRBJ2-3 provide the parts outside the CDR3, is DAMVIQNPRYQVTQFGKPVTLSCSQTLNHNVMYWYQQKSSQAPKLLFHYYDKDFNNEADTPDNFQSRRPNTSFCFLDIRSPGLGDTAMYLCATSRGTSDTQYFGPGTRLTVL.

This clonotype came up a few times. The chain recombines TRBV6-6 with TRBJ1-1; unclear D gene. The CDR3 is 14 residues long. Trimming cost V 4 bases and J 1 base, with 10 bases left between them. In germline, CDR1 is MNHNY, CDR2 SVGAGI (reference sequence). CDR3 DNA sequence: TGTGCCAGCAGTTCTAACACCCCGAACACTGAAGCTTTCTTT. This translates into CASSSNTPNTEAFF.

The V and J genes are TRBV14 and TRBJ1-6; TRBD1 matches at 9 bases. Germline CDR1 SGHDN, CDR2 FVKESK. The CDR3 length is 14 residues. J was trimmed by 12 bases and V by 4 bases; bases with no gene match: 7. CDR3 DNA sequence: TGTGCCAGCAGCCTCAAGGACAGGGGTTTACCCCTCCACTTT. The encoded protein is CASSLKDRGLPLHF. The variable domain in full, with the rest retrieved from reference TRBV14 and TRBJ1-6, is EAGVTQFPSHSVIEKGQTVTLRCDPISGHDNLYWYRRVMGKEIKFLLHFVKESKQDESGMPNNRFLAERTGGTYSTLKVQPAELEDSGVYFCASSLKDRGLPLHFGNGTRLTVT.

This clonotype has only a few counts. This chain links TRBV28 with TRBJ2-7, with a tentative D call TRBD1 (6 bases). Deletions cut 7 bases from V and 3 bases from J, with 13 bases between. CDR3 length: 13 amino acids. Germline CDR1 is MDHEN and CDR2 is SYDVKM. CDR3 nucleotides: TGTGCCAGCAATCTTCAGGGGATCTACGAGCAGTACTTC. Translated, it gives CASNLQGIYEQYF. The whole variable domain, filled in from reference TRBV28 and TRBJ2-7, reads DVKVTQSSRYLVKRTGEKVFLECVQDMDHENMFWYRQDPGLGLRLIYFSYDVKMKEKGDIPEGYSVSREKKERFSLILESASTNQTSMYLCASNLQGIYEQYFGPGTRLTVT.

At least ten counts were recorded for this clonotype. The rearrangement uses TRBV29-1 and TRBJ1-1; D is perhaps TRBD1 (6 bases). The length of the CDR3 is 13 residues. CDR1 SQVTM and CDR2 ANQGSEA come from the germline V gene. Trimming removed 7 bases from V and 0 bases from J, with 12 bases in between. CDR3 sequence reads: CSGTDSLNTEAFF. The CDR3 nucleotides are TGCAGCGGCACGGACAGTTTGAACACTGAAGCTTTCTTT.

This clonotype turned up a few times. The chain links TRBV5-1 to TRBJ2-7; no firm D call. This CDR3 contains 15 residues. Trimming left V 3 bases short and J 2 bases short, with 15 bases between. Per the germline V gene, CDR1 is SGHRS and CDR2 is YFSETQ. The CDR3 region has the DNA TGCGCCAGCAGCTGGACGCCGGCGGCGACCTACGAGCAGTACTTC. Translation: CASSWTPAATYEQYF.

The rearrangement joins TRBV4-1 to TRBJ2-7; 9 bases match TRBD1. Unmatched junction bases numbered 2, after V lost 4 bases and J lost 1 base. The CDR3 is made up of 14 amino acids. Looked up from germline, CDR1 is MGHRA and CDR2 is YSYEKL. CDR3 in DNA: TGCGCCAGCAGCCCGGGACAGGGTTCCTACGAGCAGTACGTC. It encodes CASSPGQGSYEQYV.

The chain carries TRBV4-3 and TRBJ1-6; D call uncertain. There are 15 residues in the CDR3. V shed 4 bases and J shed 10 bases, with 17 bases lying between them. CDR1 LGHNA and CDR2 YSLEER come from the germline V gene. The CDR3: CASSPFRWRVSPLHF. The CDR3 DNA reads TGCGCCAGCAGCCCCTTTCGTTGGAGGGTCTCACCCCTCCACTTT.

The V gene is TRBV6-2 or TRBV6-3, the J gene TRBJ2-1; TRBD2 agrees at 9 bases. This CDR3 has 14 amino acids. With 2 bases clipped from V and 6 bases from J, the junction kept 2 bases outside the gene matches. Germline V gene sequence: CDR1 MNHEY, CDR2 SVGEGT. This chain's CDR3 is CASSYGTSINEQFF. For the CDR3, the DNA is TGTGCCAGCAGTTACGGGACTAGCATCAATGAGCAGTTCTTC.

This clonotype was detected a few times. The chain joins TRBV4-1 to TRBJ2-7; TRBD2 is a possible D gene (5 bases). CDR3 size: 15 residues. Looked up from germline, CDR1 is MGHRA and CDR2 is YSYEKL. V lost 0 bases and J 2 bases, leaving 11 bases between the germline ends. DNA of the CDR3: TGCGCCAGCAGCCAAGAATCGAGCGGCACCTACGAGCAGTACTTC. It translates to CASSQESSGTYEQYF.

The chain couples TRBV6-1 to TRBJ1-1; TRBD1 agrees at 7 bases. Trimming cost V 4 bases and J 1 base; bases outside gene matches: 6. Germline CDR1 MNHNS, CDR2 SASEGT. The CDR3 totals 15 residues. In DNA, the CDR3 is TGTGCCAGCAGTGGAGAACAGGGGCCGAACACTGAAGCTTTCTTT. This encodes CASSGEQGPNTEAFF.

The table lists this clonotype with many counts. This chain uses TRBV20-1 with TRBJ1-1; D ambiguous. Germline V gene data show CDR1 as DFQATT and CDR2 as SNEGSKA (reference sequence). The length of the CDR3 is 15 residues. The germline V and J ends were trimmed by 0 bases and 5 bases, with 16 bases remaining between them. Here the CDR3 DNA reads TGCAGTGCTAGAGACCCTCCGGGTGTAGAAACTGAAGCTTTCTTT. This gives the protein CSARDPPGVETEAFF.

This clonotype occurred many times. The CDR3 reads CASSPNTRSGGDGELFF. The CDR3 DNA follows: TGTGCCAGCAGCCCGAATACGAGAAGCGGGGGGGACGGGGAGCTGTTTTTT. The chain carries TRBV4-2 and TRBJ2-2; TRBD2 matches at 10 bases. The V gene's germline CDR1 is LGHNA and CDR2 YNFKEQ. CDR3 length: 17 residues. The junction had 12 bases not matched to a gene; V was cut back by 4 bases and J by 7 bases.

This clonotype was picked up a small number of times. The chain recombines TRBV7-9 with TRBJ2-7; D is uncertain. Germline V gene sequence: CDR1 SEHNR, CDR2 FQNEAQ (reference sequence). The V end lost 7 bases, the J end lost 7 bases, and 14 bases lay between the germline ends. The CDR3 is 12 amino acids. The CDR3 nucleotides read TGTGCCAGCAACGAGATATTGGGTGAGCAGTACTTC. It is translated as CASNEILGEQYF.

This clonotype was detected a few times. In DNA, the CDR3 is TGTGCCAGCAGTTATCAGGTTGGCGAGCAGTACTTC. Translated: CASSYQVGEQYF. The rearrangement uses TRBV6-2 or TRBV6-3 and TRBJ2-7; unclear D gene. V was cut by 3 bases and J by 6 bases, with 9 bases left in between. Germline CDR1 reads MNHEY; CDR2 reads SVGEGT. The CDR3 has 12 residues.

This clonotype was counted at least ten times. V is TRBV6-1 and J is TRBJ1-3; the D gene is possibly TRBD1 (6 bases). The germline CDR1 and CDR2 sequences are MNHNS and SASEGT. Trimming removed 1 base from V and 6 bases from J, with 10 bases in between. The CDR3 is made up of 14 amino acids. Written as DNA, the CDR3 is TGTGCCAGCAGTGAAGAGGAGGGGGTAAACACCATATATTTT. It is translated as CASSEEEGVNTIYF.

A few counts support this clonotype. This chain's CDR3 is CASSAGTEYTF. CDR3 DNA sequence: TGTGCCAGCAGCGCCGGGACAGAATACACCTTC. The chain joins TRBV6-2 or TRBV6-3 to TRBJ1-2; TRBD1 agrees at 7 bases. The CDR3 spans 11 residues. Germline values: CDR1 MNHEY, CDR2 SVGEGT. V was clipped by 6 bases and J by 11 bases; unmatched bases: 6.

A few counts support this clonotype. This chain joins TRBV7-9 and TRBJ2-7, with TRBD1 identical over 9 bases. J gave up 5 bases and V 5 bases, and 7 bases lay outside the gene matches. The CDR3 length is 14 residues. Germline V gene sequence: CDR1 SEHNR, CDR2 FQNEAQ (reference sequence). The CDR3 nucleotides read TGTGCCAGCAGCCCGTACAGGGGGCGGAACGAGCAGTACTTC. It codes for CASSPYRGRNEQYF. Full variable domain (rest looked up from reference TRBV7-9 and TRBJ2-7): DTGVSQNPRHKITKRGQNVTFRCDPISEHNRLYWYRQTLGQGPEFLTYFQNEAQLEKSRLLSDRFSAERPKGSFSTLEIQRTEQGDSAMYLCASSPYRGRNEQYFGPGTRLTVT.

Only a few counts were recorded for this clonotype. The chain has TRBV7-8 and TRBJ2-3, with 7 bases aligning to TRBD2. Trimming took 0 bases from V and 1 from J; bases not matched to a gene: 4. Per the germline V gene, CDR1 is SGHVS and CDR2 is FQNEAQ. There are 16 residues in the CDR3. CDR3 in DNA: TGTGCCAGCAGCTTAGCCGGGGGGAGAGGCACAGATACGCAGTATTTT. Translation: CASSLAGGRGTDTQYF.